The entry that follows covers one T cell receptor (beta chain) sequence. Its matching antigen is unknown. This sample is drawn from a study of vaccination effects on CD4 cells after COVID-19. Broader study findings: Convalescent patients in the study were few, and early post-infection timepoints were absent.

This CDR3 comprises 18 residues. CDR1 is LGHNT, CDR2 FRNRAP, per germline. V lost 2 bases to trimming and J lost 3 bases, with 20 bases between them. Using immunoSEQ multiplex PCR, the repertoire was profiled, and TCRdb retains in-frame clones only, with some absent. Here the sample spans more than 20,000 clones, 75% to 80% being singletons. ViraFEST assay sequencing came after antigen-specific CD4+ T cells were expanded with viral peptide pools. The culture ran for approximately nine days before CD4+ T cells were isolated. The cohort was immunized with two doses of either the BNT162b2 or mRNA-1273 vaccine.

J is TRBJ2-1 and V is TRBV12-5, with D perhaps matching TRBD1 (6 bases). The sample consisted of CD4+ T cells from PBMCs cultured with SARS-CoV-2 spike peptides, taken after COVID-19 vaccination. This TCR derives from a human donor who received a COVID-19 vaccine. Some clones in this sample may be carry-over from other donors' samples. The CDR3 here is CASGLIMRTLRGYNEQFF. The DNA for the CDR3 is TGTGCTAGTGGTTTGATTATGCGAACCCTCAGGGGCTACAATGAGCAGTTCTTC.